The 19 T cell receptor beta chains given below trace back to one sample, sequenced in a study of blood T cells in healthy people across ages. With a J-beta primer mix and a sample-barcoded 5' primer, a second PCR ran roughly 6 to 11 cycles. TCRdb independently ran MiXCR on the 5' RACE reads; one entry per CDR3 protein. The sample has about 670,000 distinct CDR3 sequences; around 38% are singletons. Sequenced sample: blood. Receptor source: an elderly man in good health.

The chain has TRBV5-1 and TRBJ2-5, with D unresolved. From germline, CDR1 is SGHRS and CDR2 YFSETQ. The V gene lost 0 bases and the J gene lost 3 bases, with 9 bases spanning the gap. The CDR3 extends over 14 amino acids. This chain's CDR3 is CASSLAIAKETQYF. The CDR3 DNA sequence: TGCGCCAGCAGCTTGGCCATAGCAAAAGAGACCCAGTACTTC. Variable domain in full (rest from reference TRBV5-1 and TRBJ2-5): KAGVTQTPRYLIKTRGQQVTLSCSPISGHRSVSWYQQTPGQGLQFLFEYFSETQRNKGNFPGRFSGRQFSNSRSEMNVSTLELGDSALYLCASSLAIAKETQYFGPGTRLLVL.

J is TRBJ2-1 and V is TRBV4-3; tentatively, D is TRBD1 or TRBD2 (5 bases each). Trimming took off 5 bases at V and 1 base at J, with 15 bases between the two ends. CDR3 length: 16 amino acids. The V gene's germline CDR1 is LGHNA and CDR2 YSLEER. The CDR3 nucleotides are TGCGCCAGCAGCGACTCGGGGCGTGGATCCTACAATGAGCAGTTCTTC. Translating it yields CASSDSGRGSYNEQFF.

In regard to this clonotype: One end of the junction is discordant with germline, which a read error may explain. The CDR3 here is CTSNRGTGATDTQYF. DNA for the CDR3: TGTACCAGTAACCGAGGGACAGGGGCCACAGATACGCAGTATTTT. The V and J genes are TRBV12-3 or TRBV12-4 and TRBJ2-3, with 10 bases lining up with TRBD1. This CDR3 has 15 amino acids.

This rearrangement joins TRBV28 to TRBJ1-1; no definite D call. The germline V gene has CDR1 MDHEN and CDR2 SYDVKM. This CDR3 is 13 amino acids long. V was shortened by 2 bases and J by 6 bases, with 10 bases between the two germline ends. The CDR3 here is CASSLGPVPEAFF. CDR3 nucleotides: TGTGCCAGCAGTTTAGGGCCAGTCCCTGAAGCTTTCTTT.

The V call is TRBV28, the J call TRBJ2-6, with 9 positions matching TRBD1. The CDR3 extends over 17 amino acids. Germline values: CDR1 MDHEN, CDR2 SYDVKM. The ends lost 8 bases at V and 2 bases at J; junction bases unmatched: 10. CDR3 amino acids: CASRTDRGRAGANVLTF. Written as DNA, the CDR3 is TGTGCCAGCCGAACGGACAGGGGACGTGCTGGGGCCAACGTCCTGACTTTC.

This clonotype came up a few times. This chain uses TRBV20-1 with TRBJ1-2; no clear D. Germline values: CDR1 DFQATT, CDR2 SNEGSKA (reference sequence). This CDR3 has 11 amino acids. V shed 5 bases and J shed 1 base, with 5 bases lying between them. CDR3 loop: CSAYNNYGYTF. The CDR3 nucleotides are TGCAGTGCTTACAATAACTATGGCTACACCTTC.

The chain has TRBV6-1 and TRBJ1-5, with D possibly TRBD1 on 6 matching bases. V shed 4 bases and J shed 4 bases, with 11 bases lying between them. The CDR3 has 14 amino acids. CDR1 is MNHNS and CDR2 is SASEGT in the germline V gene. CDR3 protein: CASSGTGNNQPQHF. CDR3 sequence (DNA): TGTGCCAGCAGTGGAACAGGGAATAATCAGCCCCAGCATTTT.

The table lists this clonotype with many counts. V gene TRBV5-6 combines with J gene TRBJ2-7; D call uncertain. V dropped 4 bases and J dropped 3 bases, with 17 bases sitting between them. The CDR3 extends over 15 amino acids. Germline V gene lookup returns CDR1 SGHDT and CDR2 YYEEEE. For the CDR3, the DNA is TGTGCCAGCAGCACATCCGGACGCCACAGCTACGAGCAGTACTTC. Encoded protein: CASSTSGRHSYEQYF.

This clonotype showed up just once. The genes are TRBV30 and TRBJ2-7; D is possibly TRBD1 (5 bases). The V end lost 4 bases, the J end lost 1 base, and 11 bases lay between the germline ends. This CDR3 has 13 residues. Germline V gene sequence: CDR1 GTSNPN, CDR2 SVGIG (reference sequence). The CDR3: CAWNRGLSYEQYF. The CDR3, as DNA: TGTGCCTGGAATAGGGGCCTATCCTACGAGCAGTACTTC. The variable domain in full, completed from reference TRBV30 and TRBJ2-7, reads SQTIHQWPATLVQPVGSPLSLECTVEGTSNPNLYWYRQAAGRGLQLLFYSVGIGQISSEVPQNLSASRPQDRQFILSSKKLLLSDSGFYLCAWNRGLSYEQYFGPGTRLTVT.

This clonotype showed up just a few times. V and J are TRBV29-1 and TRBJ1-1, with 8 nucleotides matching TRBD1. The trim removed 4 bases at V and 0 bases at J, leaving 7 bases unmatched. The CDR3 is 15 amino acids. Germline CDR1 SQVTM, CDR2 ANQGSEA. CDR3 in amino acids: CSVGGTGGVNTEAFF. Written as DNA, the CDR3 is TGCAGCGTTGGGGGGACAGGTGGTGTGAACACTGAAGCTTTCTTT.

This chain connects TRBV25-1 to TRBJ1-1; D call uncertain. This CDR3 comprises 12 residues. The V end was cut by 1 base, the J end by 10 bases, with 10 bases between. Germline values: CDR1 MGHDK, CDR2 SYGVNS. This CDR3 is CASSEWRAGAFF. The CDR3 coding sequence is TGTGCCAGCAGTGAATGGAGGGCAGGAGCTTTCTTT.

This chain links TRBV29-1 with TRBJ2-7, with 7 positions matching TRBD2. The germline gives CDR1 SQVTM, CDR2 ANQGSEA. The CDR3 has 13 amino acids. Losses at the gene ends were 4 bases for V and 0 bases for J; bases not matched to a gene: 3. CDR3 in amino acids: CSVVKRGSYEQYF. The CDR3 coding sequence is TGCAGCGTTGTCAAGCGGGGCTCCTACGAGCAGTACTTC.

There are a few counts of this clonotype. The rearrangement links TRBV5-1 to TRBJ2-4; 7 nucleotides match TRBD1. From germline, CDR1 is SGHRS and CDR2 YFSETQ. J lost 4 bases, V lost 3 bases, and 7 bases had no gene match. The CDR3 has 15 amino acids. The CDR3 is CASSSTGRGKNIQYF. Written as DNA, the CDR3 is TGCGCCAGCAGCTCGACAGGGAGAGGGAAAAACATTCAGTACTTC.

In this sample, this clonotype turned up a few times. This chain connects TRBV24-1 to TRBJ2-1; 9 bases align to TRBD1. Per the germline V gene, CDR1 is KGHDR and CDR2 is SFDVKD. J gave up 3 bases and V 5 bases, and 7 bases lay outside the gene matches. CDR3 length equals 16 residues. CDR3: CATSGTRTGVYNEQFF. CDR3 bases: TGTGCCACCAGTGGTACTAGGACAGGGGTCTACAATGAGCAGTTCTTC.

The genes are TRBV6-6 and TRBJ1-5; tentative D call: TRBD1 (5 bases). Trimming pared 2 bases from V and 4 bases from J, leaving 9 bases between. This CDR3 region has 14 residues. From germline, CDR1 is MNHNY and CDR2 SVGAGI (reference sequence). CDR3 in amino acids: CASSYGQGNQPQHF. In nucleotides, the CDR3 is TGTGCCAGCAGTTACGGTCAGGGTAATCAGCCCCAGCATTTT.

There are a few counts of this clonotype. V is TRBV6-2 or TRBV6-3 and J is TRBJ1-1; D remains ambiguous. This CDR3 comprises 13 residues. V was trimmed by 4 bases and J by 1 base, leaving 7 bases between them. The germline V gene has CDR1 MNHEY and CDR2 SVGEGT. The CDR3 region has the DNA TGTGCCAGCAGTTTGCCCCCGAACACTGAAGCTTTCTTT. This gives the protein CASSLPPNTEAFF.

V gene TRBV7-6 combines with J gene TRBJ2-5; D is perhaps TRBD1 (6 bases). The CDR3 has 16 amino acids. Germline loops: CDR1 SGHVS, CDR2 FNYEAQ. Deletions cut 1 base from V and 0 bases from J, with 12 bases between. The CDR3 DNA is TGTGCCAGCAGCTTAGTTCAGGGGCAGTACCAAGAGACCCAGTACTTC. This sequence encodes CASSLVQGQYQETQYF.

This clonotype was seen only a few times. J is TRBJ2-5 and V is TRBV15, with D maybe TRBD2 (6 bases). The CDR3 runs 15 residues. Germline V gene sequence: CDR1 LNHNV, CDR2 YYDKDF (reference sequence). Trimming cost V 4 bases and J 1 base, with 13 bases left between them. CDR3 amino acids: CATSNNGLSQETQYF. The CDR3, as DNA: TGTGCCACCAGCAACAATGGACTATCCCAAGAGACCCAGTACTTC. Looking up the rest from reference TRBV15 and TRBJ2-5 gives the full variable domain: DAMVIQNPRYQVTQFGKPVTLSCSQTLNHNVMYWYQQKSSQAPKLLFHYYDKDFNNEADTPDNFQSRRPNTSFCFLDIRSPGLGDTAMYLCATSNNGLSQETQYFGPGTRLLVL.

This clonotype showed up just once. J is TRBJ1-5 and V is TRBV20-1, with 9 bases lining up with TRBD1. V gave up 3 bases and J gave up 5 bases; unmatched junction bases: 5. This CDR3 contains 14 residues. The germline V gene has CDR1 DFQATT and CDR2 SNEGSKA (reference sequence). This chain's CDR3 is CSARGWDRDQPQHF. As DNA, the CDR3 is TGCAGTGCTAGGGGATGGGACAGGGATCAGCCCCAGCATTTT.